Listed below are T cell receptor beta chains from one sample, sequenced in a study of Ad26.COV2.S vaccination and SARS-CoV-2 variants. Only in-frame clones appear in the TCRdb table, and some are missing; sequencing was by immunoSEQ multiplex PCR. In the table there are around 450,000 clones, around nine tenths of which are singletons. This specimen was peripheral blood, taken in a trial of Ad26.COV2.S vaccine versus placebo. All receptors come from a person aged 18-60 years who received the Ad26.COV2.S COVID-19 vaccine or a placebo. The CDR3 runs from the conserved cysteine through the conserved F or W. Each record gives: V gene, J gene, clone size, D gene, CDR3 DNA, CDR3 protein. D genes are given only for firm matches. A row's size may be missing; if present it is once, few, many or a size class.

v_call: TRBV5-1
j_call: TRBJ2-3
clone_size: NA
d_call: NA
cdr3_nt: TGCGCCAGCAGCTTGGGATGGGGGAGCACAGATACGCAGTATTTT
cdr3_aa: CASSLGWGSTDTQYF

v_call: TRBV19
j_call: TRBJ2-3
clone_size: once
d_call: TRBD1
cdr3_nt: TGTGCCAGTAGTTCCGCGGGACAGGCGATGGTTACGCAGTATTTT
cdr3_aa: CASSSAGQAMVTQYF

v_call: TRBV7-6
j_call: TRBJ2-3
clone_size: NA
d_call: NA
cdr3_nt: TGTGCCAGCAGCTTAGATCTGGGAAGGGCAGATACGCAGTATTTT
cdr3_aa: CASSLDLGRADTQYF

v_call: TRBV7-9
j_call: TRBJ2-7
clone_size: NA
d_call: NA
cdr3_nt: TGTGCCAGCAGCTTAGGACGGGACTACGAGCAGTACTTC
cdr3_aa: CASSLGRDYEQYF

v_call: TRBV19
j_call: TRBJ1-1
clone_size: NA
d_call: NA
cdr3_nt: TGTGCCAGTAGTCCCTTCGAATTGGGGGCTAGTCCTTCGGGGGCTTTCTTT
cdr3_aa: CASSPFELGASPSGAFF

v_call: TRBV4-1
j_call: TRBJ2-7
clone_size: NA
d_call: TRBD2
cdr3_nt: TGCGCCAGCAGCCAGAAGAGCGGGGGGGCCGGGTACGAGCAGTACTTC
cdr3_aa: CASSQKSGGAGYEQYF

v_call: TRBV28
j_call: TRBJ2-3
clone_size: few
d_call: NA
cdr3_nt: TGTGCCAGCGTTCGTTTTAGCGGCACAGATACGCAGTATTTT
cdr3_aa: CASVRFSGTDTQYF

v_call: TRBV30
j_call: TRBJ2-1
clone_size: NA
d_call: TRBD1
cdr3_nt: TGTGCCTGGAGTGTACTACAGGGGGGTTACAATGAGCAGTTCTTC
cdr3_aa: CAWSVLQGGYNEQFF

v_call: TRBV18
j_call: TRBJ1-2
clone_size: NA
d_call: NA
cdr3_nt: TGTGCCAGCTCACCCGGGACGGTAAACTATGGCTACACCTTC
cdr3_aa: CASSPGTVNYGYTF

v_call: TRBV30
j_call: TRBJ1-6
clone_size: NA
d_call: TRBD1
cdr3_nt: TGTGCCTGGCGGGGGACAGCCAATTCACCCCTCCACTTT
cdr3_aa: CAWRGTANSPLHF

v_call: TRBV7-9
j_call: TRBJ2-1
clone_size: NA
d_call: NA
cdr3_nt: TGTGCCAGCAGCTATAGGGCCCTCTCCTACAATGAGCAGTTCTTC
cdr3_aa: CASSYRALSYNEQFF

v_call: TRBV4-1
j_call: TRBJ1-4
clone_size: NA
d_call: TRBD1
cdr3_nt: TGCGCCAGCAGCCAAGGGGTGGGGACAGGGGACGAAAAACTGTTTTTT
cdr3_aa: CASSQGVGTGDEKLFF

v_call: TRBV5-5
j_call: TRBJ1-6
clone_size: NA
d_call: NA
cdr3_nt: TGTGCCAGCAGCTGGACCGCTTATAATTCACCCCTCCACTTT
cdr3_aa: CASSWTAYNSPLHF

v_call: TRBV19
j_call: TRBJ1-1
clone_size: once
d_call: NA
cdr3_nt: TGTGCCAGTAGTATTTGGGAGGGCACTGAAGCTTTCTTT
cdr3_aa: CASSIWEGTEAFF

v_call: TRBV11-2
j_call: TRBJ2-7
clone_size: NA
d_call: NA
cdr3_nt: TGTGCCAGCAGCCAAGGGGTCGGGTACGAGCAGTACTTC
cdr3_aa: CASSQGVGYEQYF